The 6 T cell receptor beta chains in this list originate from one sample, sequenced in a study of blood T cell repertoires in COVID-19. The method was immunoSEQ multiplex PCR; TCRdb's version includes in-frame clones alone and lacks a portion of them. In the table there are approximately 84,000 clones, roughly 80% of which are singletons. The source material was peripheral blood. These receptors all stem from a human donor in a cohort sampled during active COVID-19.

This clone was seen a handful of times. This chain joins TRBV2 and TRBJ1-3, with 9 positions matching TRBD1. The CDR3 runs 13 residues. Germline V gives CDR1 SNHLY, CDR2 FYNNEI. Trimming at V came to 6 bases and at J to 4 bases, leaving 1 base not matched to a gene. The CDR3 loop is CASRTGGGNTIYF. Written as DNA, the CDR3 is TGTGCCAGCAGGACAGGGGGGGGAAACACCATATATTTT.

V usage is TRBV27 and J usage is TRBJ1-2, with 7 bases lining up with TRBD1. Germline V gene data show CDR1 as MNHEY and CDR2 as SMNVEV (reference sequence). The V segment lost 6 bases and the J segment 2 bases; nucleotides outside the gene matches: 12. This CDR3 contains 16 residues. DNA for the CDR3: TGTGCCAGCAGACTTATAGAGGCAGGGGGGAACTATGGCTACACCTTC. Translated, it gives CASRLIEAGGNYGYTF.

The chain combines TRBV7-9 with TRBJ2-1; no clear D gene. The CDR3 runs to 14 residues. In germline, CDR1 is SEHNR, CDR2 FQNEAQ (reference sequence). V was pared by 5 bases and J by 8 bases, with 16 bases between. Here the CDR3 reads CASSKSQVTDEQFF. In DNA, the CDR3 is TGTGCCAGCAGCAAGAGTCAGGTTACAGATGAGCAGTTCTTC.

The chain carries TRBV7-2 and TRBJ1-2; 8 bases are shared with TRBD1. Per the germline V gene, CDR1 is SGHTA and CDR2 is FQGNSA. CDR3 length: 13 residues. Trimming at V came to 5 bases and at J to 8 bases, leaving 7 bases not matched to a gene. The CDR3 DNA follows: TGTGCCAGCAGCGAAGGACAGGGCCGGGGCTACACCTTC. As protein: CASSEGQGRGYTF.

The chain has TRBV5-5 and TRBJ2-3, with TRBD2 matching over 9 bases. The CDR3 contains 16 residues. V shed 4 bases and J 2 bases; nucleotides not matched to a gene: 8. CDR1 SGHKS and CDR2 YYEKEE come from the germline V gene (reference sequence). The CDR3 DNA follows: TGTGCCAGCAGCCCACTAGCGGGCCTATTCACAGATACGCAGTATTTT. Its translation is CASSPLAGLFTDTQYF.

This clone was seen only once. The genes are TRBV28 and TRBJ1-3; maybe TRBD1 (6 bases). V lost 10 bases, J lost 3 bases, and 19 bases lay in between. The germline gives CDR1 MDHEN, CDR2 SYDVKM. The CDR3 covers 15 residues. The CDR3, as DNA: TGTGCCACTTCTATCAGGGGAGAGCTTGGAAACACCATATATTTT. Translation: CATSIRGELGNTIYF.